This T cell receptor (beta chain) was documented in a study of regulatory T cells in long-lasting Graves disease. Documented time point: newly diagnosed GD, antithyroid drugs for less than 3 months. The TCR library was prepared using RNA isolated from PBMCs. Building the TCR beta libraries relied on iRepertoire HTBI primers, and CDR3 regions underwent Arm-PCR. TCRdb recomputed calls from the multiplex PCR reads with MiXCR, one row per CDR3 protein. The sample records 510,000 or so distinct CDR3 sequences, approximately 12% being singletons. The CDR3 has 13 amino acids. The germline CDR1 and CDR2 sequences are SGHVS and FQNEAQ. V dropped 4 bases and J dropped 5 bases, with 9 bases sitting between them. At least ten counts were recorded for this clonotype. The sample was also linked to a second study, of T cells in Graves' hyperthyroidism and ophthalmopathy.

This clonotype originated in a woman aged 25 to 45 with Graves disease. Sequences were derived from peripheral blood mononuclear cells (PBMCs), sampled at new diagnosis, from a patient treated with antithyroid drugs. The rearrangement links TRBV7-8 to TRBJ2-1; the D is unclear. The CDR3 region has the DNA TGTGCCAGCAGCTCCACTTTGGACAATGAGCAGTTCTTC. It specifies CASSSTLDNEQFF.